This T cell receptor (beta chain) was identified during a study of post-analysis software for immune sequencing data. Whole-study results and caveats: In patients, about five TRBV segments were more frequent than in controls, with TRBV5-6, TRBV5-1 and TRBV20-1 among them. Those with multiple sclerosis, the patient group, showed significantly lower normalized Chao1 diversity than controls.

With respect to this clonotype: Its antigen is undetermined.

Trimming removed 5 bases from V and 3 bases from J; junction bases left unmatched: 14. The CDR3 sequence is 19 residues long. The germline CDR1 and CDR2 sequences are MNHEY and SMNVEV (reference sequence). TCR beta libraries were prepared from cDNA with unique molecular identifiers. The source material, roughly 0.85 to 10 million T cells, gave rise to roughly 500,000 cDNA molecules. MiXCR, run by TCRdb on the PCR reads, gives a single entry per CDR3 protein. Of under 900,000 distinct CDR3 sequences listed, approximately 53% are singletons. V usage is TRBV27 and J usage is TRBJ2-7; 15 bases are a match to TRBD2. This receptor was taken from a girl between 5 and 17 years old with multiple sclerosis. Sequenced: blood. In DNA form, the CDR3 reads TGTGCCAGCAGTCCAGCCGGGACTAGCGGGGGGCTGGTAAGCTACGAGCAGTACTTC. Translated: CASSPAGTSGGLVSYEQYF.